This TCR beta chain stems from a study of cytomegalovirus exposure and HLA in healthy donors. Study findings and constraints: Later on, an analysis tied 15,000 or so TCR beta sequences to HLA alleles at 0.05 false discovery rate.

Worth noting for this clone: No antigen is known for it.

This CDR3 comprises 12 residues. The germline V gene has CDR1 SGHAT and CDR2 FQNNGV. Trimming took off 6 bases at V and 5 bases at J, with 10 bases between the two ends. PCR amplification relied on 60 Vbeta primers (plus 13 Jbeta primers). Clones were read by immunoSEQ multiplex PCR, and TCRdb kept only the in-frame ones, dropping some. The sample shows around 180,000 clones, about four fifths of them seen only once. The TCR comes from a man younger than 35 in good health and CMV-seronegative. Sequenced: PBMCs. This chain connects TRBV11-2 to TRBJ2-5; perhaps TRBD1 as D (5 bases). CDR3 sequence (DNA): TGTGCCAGCAGGGAGCCAGGGGAGACCCAGTACTTC. Its protein is CASREPGETQYF.